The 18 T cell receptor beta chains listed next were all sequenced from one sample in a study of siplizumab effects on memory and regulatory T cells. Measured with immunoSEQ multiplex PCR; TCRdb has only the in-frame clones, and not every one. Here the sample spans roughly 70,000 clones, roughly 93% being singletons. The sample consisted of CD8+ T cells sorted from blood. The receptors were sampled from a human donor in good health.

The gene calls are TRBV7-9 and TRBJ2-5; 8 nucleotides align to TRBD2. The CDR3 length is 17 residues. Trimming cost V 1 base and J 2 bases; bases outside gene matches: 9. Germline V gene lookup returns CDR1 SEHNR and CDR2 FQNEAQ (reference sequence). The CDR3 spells CASSLGVGGGPQETQYF. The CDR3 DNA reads TGTGCCAGCAGCTTAGGGGTGGGCGGGGGGCCTCAAGAGACCCAGTACTTC.

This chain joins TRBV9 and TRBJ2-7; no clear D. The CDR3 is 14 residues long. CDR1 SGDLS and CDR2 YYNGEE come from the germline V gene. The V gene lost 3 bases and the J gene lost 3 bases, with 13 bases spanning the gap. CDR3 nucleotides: TGTGCCAGCAGCGCCGGTGGCCCGATCTACGAGCAGTACTTC. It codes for CASSAGGPIYEQYF.

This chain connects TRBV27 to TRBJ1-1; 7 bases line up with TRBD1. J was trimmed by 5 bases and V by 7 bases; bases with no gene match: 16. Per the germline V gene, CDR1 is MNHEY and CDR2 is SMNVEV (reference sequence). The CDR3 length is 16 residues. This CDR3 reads CASNTNEGAGETEAFF. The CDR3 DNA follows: TGTGCCAGCAACACTAATGAGGGGGCTGGGGAAACTGAAGCTTTCTTT.

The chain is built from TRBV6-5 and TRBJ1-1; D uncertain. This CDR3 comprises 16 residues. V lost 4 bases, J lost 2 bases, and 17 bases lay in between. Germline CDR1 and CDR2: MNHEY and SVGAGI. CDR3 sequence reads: CASSSPTSPRNTEAFF. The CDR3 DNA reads TGTGCCAGCAGTTCCCCCACCTCGCCTAGAAACACTGAAGCTTTCTTT.

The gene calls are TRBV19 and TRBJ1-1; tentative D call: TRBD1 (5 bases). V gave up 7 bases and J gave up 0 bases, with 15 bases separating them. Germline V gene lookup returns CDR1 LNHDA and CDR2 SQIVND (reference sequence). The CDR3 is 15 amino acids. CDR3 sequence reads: CASMEGAGMNTEAFF. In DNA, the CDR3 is TGTGCCAGTATGGAAGGGGCCGGCATGAACACTGAAGCTTTCTTT. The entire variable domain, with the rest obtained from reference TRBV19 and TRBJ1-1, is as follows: DGGITQSPKYLFRKEGQNVTLSCEQNLNHDAMYWYRQDPGQGLRLIYYSQIVNDFQKGDIAEGYSVSREKKESFPLTVTSAQKNPTAFYLCASMEGAGMNTEAFFGQGTRLTVV.

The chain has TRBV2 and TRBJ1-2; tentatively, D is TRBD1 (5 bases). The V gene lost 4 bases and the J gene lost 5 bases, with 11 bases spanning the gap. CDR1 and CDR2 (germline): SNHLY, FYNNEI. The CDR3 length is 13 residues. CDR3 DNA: TGTGCCAGCAGTGCGTGGGGGGGTTATGGCTACACCTTC. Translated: CASSAWGGYGYTF.

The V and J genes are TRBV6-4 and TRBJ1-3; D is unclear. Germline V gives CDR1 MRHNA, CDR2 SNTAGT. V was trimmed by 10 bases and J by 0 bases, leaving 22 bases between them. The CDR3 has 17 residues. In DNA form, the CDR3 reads TGTGCCACCGTCTGTCGGGCAGCCGCTCACTCTGGAAACACCATATATTTT. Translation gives CATVCRAAAHSGNTIYF.

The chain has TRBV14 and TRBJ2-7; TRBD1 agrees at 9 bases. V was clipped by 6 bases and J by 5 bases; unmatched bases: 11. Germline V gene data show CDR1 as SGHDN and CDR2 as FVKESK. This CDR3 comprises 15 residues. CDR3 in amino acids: CASSLTGTGLDEQYF. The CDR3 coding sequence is TGTGCCAGCAGTCTAACCGGGACAGGGCTAGACGAGCAGTACTTC.

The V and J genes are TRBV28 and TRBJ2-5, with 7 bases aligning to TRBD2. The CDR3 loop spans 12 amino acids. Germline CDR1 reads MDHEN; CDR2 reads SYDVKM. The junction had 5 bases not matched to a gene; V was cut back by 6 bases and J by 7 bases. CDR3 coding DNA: TGTGCCAGCAGGGGGGGGTCGGGGACCCAGTACTTC. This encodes CASRGGSGTQYF.

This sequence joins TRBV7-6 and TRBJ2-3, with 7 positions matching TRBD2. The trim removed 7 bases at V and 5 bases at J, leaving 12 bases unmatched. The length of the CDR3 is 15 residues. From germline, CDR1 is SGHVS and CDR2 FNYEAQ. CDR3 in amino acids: CASTLGGGPGDTQYF. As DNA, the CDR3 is TGTGCCAGCACCCTTGGCGGGGGTCCTGGAGATACGCAGTATTTT.

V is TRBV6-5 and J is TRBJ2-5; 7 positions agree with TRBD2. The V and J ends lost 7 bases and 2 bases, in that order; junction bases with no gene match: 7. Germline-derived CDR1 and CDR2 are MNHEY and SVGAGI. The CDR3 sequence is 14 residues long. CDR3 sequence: CASKLRGRQETQYF. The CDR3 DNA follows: TGTGCCAGCAAACTGCGGGGGAGGCAAGAGACCCAGTACTTC.

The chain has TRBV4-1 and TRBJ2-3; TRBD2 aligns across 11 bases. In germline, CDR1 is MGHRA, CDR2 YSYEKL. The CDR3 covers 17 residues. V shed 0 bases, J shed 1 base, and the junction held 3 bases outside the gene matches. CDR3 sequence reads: CASSQDSLAGGTDTQYF. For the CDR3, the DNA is TGCGCCAGCAGCCAAGATTCACTAGCGGGGGGCACAGATACGCAGTATTTT.

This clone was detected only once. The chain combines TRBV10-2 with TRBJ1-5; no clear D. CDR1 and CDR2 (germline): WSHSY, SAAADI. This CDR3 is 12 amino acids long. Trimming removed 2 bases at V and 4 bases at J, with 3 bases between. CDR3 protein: CASSEGNQPQHF. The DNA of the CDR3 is TGCGCCAGCAGTGAGGGGAATCAGCCCCAGCATTTT.

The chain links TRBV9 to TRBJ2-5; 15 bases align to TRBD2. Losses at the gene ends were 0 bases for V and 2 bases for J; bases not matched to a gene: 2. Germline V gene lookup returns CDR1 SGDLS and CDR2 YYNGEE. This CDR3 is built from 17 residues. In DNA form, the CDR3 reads TGTGCCAGCAGCGTAGGTGGGACTAGCGGGGGGCAAGAGACCCAGTACTTC. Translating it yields CASSVGGTSGGQETQYF. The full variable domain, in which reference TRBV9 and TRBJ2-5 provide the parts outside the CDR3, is DSGVTQTPKHLITATGQRVTLRCSPRSGDLSVYWYQQSLDQGLQFLIQYYNGEERAKGNILERFSAQQFPDLHSELNLSSLELGDSALYFCASSVGGTSGGQETQYFGPGTRLLVL.

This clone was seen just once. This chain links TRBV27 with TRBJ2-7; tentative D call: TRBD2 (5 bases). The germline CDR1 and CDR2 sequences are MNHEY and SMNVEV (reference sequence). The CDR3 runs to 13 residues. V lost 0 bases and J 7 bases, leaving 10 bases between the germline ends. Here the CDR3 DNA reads TGTGCCAGCAGTTTATCCAGCGGTGGGGAGCAGTACTTC. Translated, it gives CASSLSSGGEQYF.

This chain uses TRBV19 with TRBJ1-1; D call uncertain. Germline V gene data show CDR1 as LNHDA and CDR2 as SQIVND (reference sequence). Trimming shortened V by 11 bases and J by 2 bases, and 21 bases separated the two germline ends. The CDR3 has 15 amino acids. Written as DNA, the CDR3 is TGTGCCGTCATTATGGAGGGTATTACTAACACTGAAGCTTTCTTT. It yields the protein CAVIMEGITNTEAFF.

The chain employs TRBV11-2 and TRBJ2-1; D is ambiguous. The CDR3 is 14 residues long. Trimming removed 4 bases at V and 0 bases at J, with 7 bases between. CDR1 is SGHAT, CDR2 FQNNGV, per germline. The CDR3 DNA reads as TGTGCCAGCAGCTCTCCACTCTCCTACAATGAGCAGTTCTTC. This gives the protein CASSSPLSYNEQFF.

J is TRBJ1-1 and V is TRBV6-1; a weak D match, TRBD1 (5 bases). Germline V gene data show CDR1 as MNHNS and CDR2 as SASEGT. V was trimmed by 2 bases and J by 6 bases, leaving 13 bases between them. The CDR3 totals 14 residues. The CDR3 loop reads CASSEFGGISEAFF. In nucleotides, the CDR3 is TGTGCCAGCAGTGAATTCGGGGGGATTTCTGAAGCTTTCTTT.